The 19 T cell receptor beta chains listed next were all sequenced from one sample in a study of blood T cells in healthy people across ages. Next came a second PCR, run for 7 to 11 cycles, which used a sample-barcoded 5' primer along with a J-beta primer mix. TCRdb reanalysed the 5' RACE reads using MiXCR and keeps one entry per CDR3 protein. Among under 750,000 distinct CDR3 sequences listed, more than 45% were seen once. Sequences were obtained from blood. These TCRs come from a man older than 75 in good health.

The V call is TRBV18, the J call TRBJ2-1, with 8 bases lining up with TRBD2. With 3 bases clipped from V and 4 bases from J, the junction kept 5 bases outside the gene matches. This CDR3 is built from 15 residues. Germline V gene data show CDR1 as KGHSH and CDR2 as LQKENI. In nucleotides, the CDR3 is TGTGCCAGCTCACCTTCACTAGCGGAGTACAATGAGCAGTTCTTC. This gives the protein CASSPSLAEYNEQFF.

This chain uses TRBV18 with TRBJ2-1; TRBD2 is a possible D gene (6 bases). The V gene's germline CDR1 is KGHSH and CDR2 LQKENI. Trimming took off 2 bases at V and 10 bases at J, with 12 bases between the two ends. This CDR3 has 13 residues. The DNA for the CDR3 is TGTGCCAGCTCACCAACGGGCGGGAAAGAGCAGTTCTTC. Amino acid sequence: CASSPTGGKEQFF.

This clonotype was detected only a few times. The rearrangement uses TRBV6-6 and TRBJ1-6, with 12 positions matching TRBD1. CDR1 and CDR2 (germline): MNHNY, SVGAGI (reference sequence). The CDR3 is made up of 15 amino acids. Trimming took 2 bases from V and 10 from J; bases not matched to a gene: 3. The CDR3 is CASSYPGQGASPLHF. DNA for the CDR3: TGTGCCAGCAGTTACCCGGGACAGGGGGCCTCACCCCTCCACTTT.

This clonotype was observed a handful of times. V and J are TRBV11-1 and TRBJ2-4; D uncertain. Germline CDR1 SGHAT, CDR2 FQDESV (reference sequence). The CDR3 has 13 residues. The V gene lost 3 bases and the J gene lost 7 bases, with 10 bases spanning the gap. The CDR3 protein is CASSFDGRNIQYF. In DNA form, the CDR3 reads TGTGCCAGCAGCTTTGACGGTCGCAACATTCAGTACTTC. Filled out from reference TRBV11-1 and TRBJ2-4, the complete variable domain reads EAEVAQSPRYKITEKSQAVAFWCDPISGHATLYWYRQILGQGPELLVQFQDESVVDDSQLPKDRFSAERLKGVDSTLKIQPAELGDSAMYLCASSFDGRNIQYFGAGTRLSVL.

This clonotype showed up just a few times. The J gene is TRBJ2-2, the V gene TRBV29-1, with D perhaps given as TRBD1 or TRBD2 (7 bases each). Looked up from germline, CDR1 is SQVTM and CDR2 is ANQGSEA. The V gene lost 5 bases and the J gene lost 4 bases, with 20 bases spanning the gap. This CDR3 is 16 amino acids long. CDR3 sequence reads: CSVSLGRGRVTGELFF. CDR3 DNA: TGCAGCGTTTCATTAGGGAGGGGGCGGGTCACCGGGGAGCTGTTTTTT.

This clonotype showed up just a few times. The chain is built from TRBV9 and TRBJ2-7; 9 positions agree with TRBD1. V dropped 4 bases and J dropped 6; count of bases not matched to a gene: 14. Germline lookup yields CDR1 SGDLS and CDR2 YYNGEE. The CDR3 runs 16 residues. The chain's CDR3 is CASSPPWTGDIGEQYF. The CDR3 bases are TGTGCCAGCAGCCCACCATGGACAGGGGACATAGGCGAGCAGTACTTC. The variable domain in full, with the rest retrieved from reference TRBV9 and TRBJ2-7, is DSGVTQTPKHLITATGQRVTLRCSPRSGDLSVYWYQQSLDQGLQFLIQYYNGEERAKGNILERFSAQQFPDLHSELNLSSLELGDSALYFCASSPPWTGDIGEQYFGPGTRLTVT.

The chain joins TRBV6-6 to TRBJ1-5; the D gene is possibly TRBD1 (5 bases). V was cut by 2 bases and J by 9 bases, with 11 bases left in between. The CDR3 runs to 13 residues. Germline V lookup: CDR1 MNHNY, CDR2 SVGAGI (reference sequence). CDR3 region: CASSYTRDGPQHF. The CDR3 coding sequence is TGTGCCAGCAGTTACACAAGGGACGGGCCCCAGCATTTT.

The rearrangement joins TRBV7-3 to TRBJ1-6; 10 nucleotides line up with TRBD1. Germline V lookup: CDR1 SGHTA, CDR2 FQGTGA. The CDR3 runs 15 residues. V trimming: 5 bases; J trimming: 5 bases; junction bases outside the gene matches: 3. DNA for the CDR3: TGTGCCAGCAGCCGAGGGACAGGGGATAATTCACCCCTCCACTTT. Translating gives CASSRGTGDNSPLHF. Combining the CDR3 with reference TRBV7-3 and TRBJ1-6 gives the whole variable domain GAGVSQTPSNKVTEKGKYVELRCDPISGHTALYWYRQSLGQGPEFLIYFQGTGAADDSGLPNDRFFAVRPEGSVSTLKIQRTERGDSAVYLCASSRGTGDNSPLHFGNGTRLTVT.

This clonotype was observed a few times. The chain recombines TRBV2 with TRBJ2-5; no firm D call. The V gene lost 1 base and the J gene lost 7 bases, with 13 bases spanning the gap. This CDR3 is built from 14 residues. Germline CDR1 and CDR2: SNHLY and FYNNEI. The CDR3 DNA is TGTGCCAGCAGTGAAGAGGGCAGGCGCTCGACCCAGTACTTC. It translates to CASSEEGRRSTQYF. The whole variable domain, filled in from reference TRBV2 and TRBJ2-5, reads EPEVTQTPSHQVTQMGQEVILRCVPISNHLYFYWYRQILGQKVEFLVSFYNNEISEKSEIFDDQFSVERPDGSNFTLKIRSTKLEDSAMYFCASSEEGRRSTQYFGPGTRLLVL.

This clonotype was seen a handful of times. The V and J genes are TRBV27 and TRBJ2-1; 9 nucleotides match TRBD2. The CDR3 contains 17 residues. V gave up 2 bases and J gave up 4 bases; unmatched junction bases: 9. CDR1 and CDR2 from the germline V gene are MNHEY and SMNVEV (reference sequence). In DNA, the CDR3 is TGTGCCAGCAGTTTAGCGCTAGCGGGAAGTAGGTACAATGAGCAGTTCTTC. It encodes CASSLALAGSRYNEQFF.

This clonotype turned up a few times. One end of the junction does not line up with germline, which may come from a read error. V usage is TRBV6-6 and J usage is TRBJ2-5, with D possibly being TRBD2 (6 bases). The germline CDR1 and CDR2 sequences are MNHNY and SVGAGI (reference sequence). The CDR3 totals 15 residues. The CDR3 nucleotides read TGTGCCGGCAGTTACCCCGGGGGACCGCAAGAGACCCAGTACTTC. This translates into CAGSYPGGPQETQYF.

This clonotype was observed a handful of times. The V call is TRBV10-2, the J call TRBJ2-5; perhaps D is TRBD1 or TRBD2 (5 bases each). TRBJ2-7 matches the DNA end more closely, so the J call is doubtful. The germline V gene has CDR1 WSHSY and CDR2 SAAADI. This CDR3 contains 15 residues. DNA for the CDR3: TGCGCCAGCAGAGTGGGGACCGCATTATCATACGAGCAGTACTTC. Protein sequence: CASRVGTALSYEQYF.

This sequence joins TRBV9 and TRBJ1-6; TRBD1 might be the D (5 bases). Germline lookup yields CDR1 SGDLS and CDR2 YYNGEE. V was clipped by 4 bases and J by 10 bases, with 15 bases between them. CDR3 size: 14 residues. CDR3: CASSPQGAGSPLHF. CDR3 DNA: TGTGCCAGCAGCCCACAAGGGGCAGGGTCACCCCTCCACTTT.

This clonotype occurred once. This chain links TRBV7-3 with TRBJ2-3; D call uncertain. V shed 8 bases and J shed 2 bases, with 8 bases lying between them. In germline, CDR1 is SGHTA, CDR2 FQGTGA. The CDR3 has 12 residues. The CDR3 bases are TGTGCCAGCCGGACCGACACAGATACGCAGTATTTT. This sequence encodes CASRTDTDTQYF.

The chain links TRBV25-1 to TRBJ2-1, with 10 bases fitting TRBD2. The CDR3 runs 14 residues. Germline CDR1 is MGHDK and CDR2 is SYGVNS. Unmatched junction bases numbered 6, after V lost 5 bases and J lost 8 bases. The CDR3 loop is CASSLAGGKDEQFF. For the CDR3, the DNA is TGTGCCAGCAGTTTAGCGGGAGGAAAGGATGAGCAGTTCTTC.

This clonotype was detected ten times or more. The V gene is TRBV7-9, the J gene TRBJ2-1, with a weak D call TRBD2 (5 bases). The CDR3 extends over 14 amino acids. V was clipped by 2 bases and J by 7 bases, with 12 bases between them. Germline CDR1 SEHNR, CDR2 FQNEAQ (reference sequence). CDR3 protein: CASSLLARGNEQFF. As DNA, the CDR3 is TGTGCCAGCAGCTTATTAGCCCGAGGGAATGAGCAGTTCTTC. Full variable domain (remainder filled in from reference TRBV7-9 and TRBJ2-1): DTGVSQNPRHKITKRGQNVTFRCDPISEHNRLYWYRQTLGQGPEFLTYFQNEAQLEKSRLLSDRFSAERPKGSFSTLEIQRTEQGDSAMYLCASSLLARGNEQFFGPGTRLTVL.

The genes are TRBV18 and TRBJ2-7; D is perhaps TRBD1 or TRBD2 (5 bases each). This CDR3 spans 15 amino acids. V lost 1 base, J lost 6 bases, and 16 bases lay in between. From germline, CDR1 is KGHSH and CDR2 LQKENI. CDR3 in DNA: TGTGCCAGCTCACCACAAGGGGCGGGCCGGTCCGAGCAGTACTTC. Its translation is CASSPQGAGRSEQYF. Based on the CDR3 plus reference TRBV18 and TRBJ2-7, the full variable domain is NAGVMQNPRHLVRRRGQEARLRCSPMKGHSHVYWYRQLPEEGLKFMVYLQKENIIDESGMPKERFSAEFPKEGPSILRIQQVVRGDSAAYFCASSPQGAGRSEQYFGPGTRLTVT.

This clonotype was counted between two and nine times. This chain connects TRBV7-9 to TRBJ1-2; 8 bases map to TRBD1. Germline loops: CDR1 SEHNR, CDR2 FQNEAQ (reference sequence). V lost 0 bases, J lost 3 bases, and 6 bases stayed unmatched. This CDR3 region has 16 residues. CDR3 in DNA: TGTGCCAGCAGCTTAGCGCTGGCAGGGGGCCACTATGGCTACACCTTC. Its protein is CASSLALAGGHYGYTF.

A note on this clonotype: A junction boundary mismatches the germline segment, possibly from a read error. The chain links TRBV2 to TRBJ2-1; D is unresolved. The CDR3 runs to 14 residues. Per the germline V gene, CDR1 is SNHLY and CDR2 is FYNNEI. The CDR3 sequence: CANSSSRSYNKQFF. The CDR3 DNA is TGTGCCAACAGCAGTTCCCGGTCCTACAATAAGCAGTTCTTC.